The text below deals with one TCR beta chain. The sample is drawn from a study of T cell changes during pregnancy in multiple sclerosis. Trimming stripped 7 bases from V and 4 bases from J, with 22 bases between. The CDR3 loop spans 17 amino acids. The germline CDR1 and CDR2 sequences are SNHLY and FYNNEI. Using immunoSEQ multiplex PCR, the repertoire was profiled, and TCRdb retains in-frame clones only, with some absent. The table lists approximately 40,000 clones, 88% of them singletons, with approximately 1.2% in the top ten. The chain employs TRBV2 and TRBJ2-2, with D maybe TRBD2 (7 bases). The sequences come from CD4+ T cells from peripheral blood mononuclear cells, collected in the second trimester of pregnancy. This clonotype was obtained from a female donor with multiple sclerosis, enrolled in a pregnancy study. CDR3 nucleotides: TGTGCCAGCAATAACAGGGAGGGGGGCCCGGGCACCGGGGAGCTGTTTTTT. This gives the protein CASNNREGGPGTGELFF.